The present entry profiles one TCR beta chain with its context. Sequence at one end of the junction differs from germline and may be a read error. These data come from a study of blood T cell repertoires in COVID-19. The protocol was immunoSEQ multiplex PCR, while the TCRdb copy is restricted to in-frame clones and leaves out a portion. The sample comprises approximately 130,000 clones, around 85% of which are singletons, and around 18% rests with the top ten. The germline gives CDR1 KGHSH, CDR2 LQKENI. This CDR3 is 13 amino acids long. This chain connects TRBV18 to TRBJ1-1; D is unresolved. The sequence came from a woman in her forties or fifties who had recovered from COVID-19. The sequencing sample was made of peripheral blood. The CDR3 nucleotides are TGTGCCAGCTCACCCTGGCAGAACAATGAAGCTTTCTTT. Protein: CASSPWQNNEAFF.